This T cell receptor (beta chain) was found in a study of blood T cell repertoires in COVID-19. The CDR3 has 14 residues. Per germline, CDR1 KGHDR and CDR2 SFDVKD. Trimming removed 5 bases at V and 5 bases at J, with 13 bases between. Generated by immunoSEQ multiplex PCR, the TCRdb table keeps only in-frame clones and is missing some. The data contain around 320,000 clones, 65% to 90% of them singletons. Sequencing was performed on peripheral blood. The chain carries TRBV24-1 and TRBJ2-3; a possible D gene is TRBD2 (7 bases). This sequence originates from a human donor in a cohort sampled during active COVID-19. This CDR3 is CATSAGGRLDTQYF. The CDR3 DNA reads TGTGCCACCAGTGCGGGGGGCCGACTAGATACGCAGTATTTT.